Below are 31 T cell receptor beta chains sequenced from a single sample in a study of post-analysis software for immune sequencing data. Study outcomes and limitations: Patients carried five TRBV segments more frequently than controls did, and TRBV5-6, TRBV5-1 and TRBV20-1 were among them.

Antigens of these TCRs are unknown. cDNA libraries for TCR beta contained unique molecular identifiers. TCRdb independently ran MiXCR on the PCR reads; one entry per CDR3 protein. Among hundreds of thousands of distinct CDR3 sequences listed, more than 50% were seen once. Sequenced sample: blood. Receptors were obtained from a girl aged 2-10 years with multiple sclerosis.

This clonotype was seen only a few times. The chain joins TRBV7-9 to TRBJ2-7, with 7 bases lining up with TRBD2. The last part of the DNA fits TRBJ2-5 better; the J call may be wrong. Germline CDR1 is SEHNR and CDR2 is FQNEAQ (reference sequence). This CDR3 region has 15 residues. The CDR3 sequence is CASSLVLAEKETQYF. The CDR3 bases are TGTGCCAGCAGCTTAGTCCTAGCGGAAAAAGAGACCCAGTACTTC.

This chain links TRBV6-5 with TRBJ2-5; D unclear. CDR3 length equals 15 residues. In germline, CDR1 is MNHEY, CDR2 SVGAGI. Trimming left V 0 bases short and J 2 bases short, with 10 bases between. As DNA, the CDR3 is TGTGCCAGCAGTTACTCGAGAACAGTACAAGAGACCCAGTACTTC. Protein sequence: CASSYSRTVQETQYF.

V is TRBV20-1 and J is TRBJ1-1, with no clear D. The germline V gene has CDR1 DFQATT and CDR2 SNEGSKA (reference sequence). The CDR3 sequence is 13 residues long. Trimming removed 6 bases from V and 1 base from J, with 12 bases in between. Here the CDR3 DNA reads TGCAGTGCCCTACCAACAGCGAACACTGAAGCTTTCTTT. Protein: CSALPTANTEAFF.

V is TRBV12-5 and J is TRBJ2-1; TRBD2 aligns across 12 bases. After removal of 5 bases from V and 7 bases from J, the junction contained 6 bases not matched to a gene. This CDR3 is built from 15 residues. Germline CDR1 and CDR2: LGHNT and FRNRAP. Here the CDR3 reads CASGTGLAGRNEQFF. DNA of the CDR3: TGTGCTAGTGGTACCGGACTAGCGGGACGGAATGAGCAGTTCTTC.

This chain links TRBV7-2 with TRBJ2-1, with a weak D call TRBD2 (5 bases). The CDR3 runs to 13 residues. Germline V gene lookup returns CDR1 SGHTA and CDR2 FQGNSA. Trimming pared 2 bases from V and 9 bases from J, leaving 11 bases between. The DNA of the CDR3 is TGTGCCAGCAGCTTAAGTAGGACTGCTGAGCAGTTCTTC. This codes for CASSLSRTAEQFF.

The rearrangement links TRBV11-2 to TRBJ2-1, with TRBD2 matching 8 bases. The CDR3 is made up of 17 amino acids. Looked up from germline, CDR1 is SGHAT and CDR2 is FQNNGV. The V and J ends lost 1 base and 9 bases, in that order; junction bases with no gene match: 14. DNA of the CDR3: TGTGCCAGCAGCTTAGTCCCCCCCGGGAGGGGGTGGAGTGAGCAGTTCTTC. It codes for CASSLVPPGRGWSEQFF.

Of note for this clonotype: An end of the junction does not agree with germline; a read error may underlie this. CDR3 protein: CASNLPSGSRGYEQYF. In DNA, the CDR3 is TGTGCCAGCAACTTACCTAGCGGGAGCCGGGGGTACGAGCAGTACTTC. V and J are TRBV7-2 and TRBJ2-7; TRBD2 agrees at 10 bases. CDR1 is SGHTA, CDR2 FQGNSA, per germline. The CDR3 totals 16 residues.

In this sample, this clonotype turned up a few times. V and J are TRBV9 and TRBJ2-5; D may match TRBD1 or TRBD2 (5 bases each). This CDR3 has 16 amino acids. Trimming took 6 bases from V and 5 from J, leaving 23 bases between them. CDR1 and CDR2 from the germline V gene are SGDLS and YYNGEE. CDR3 nucleotides: TGTGCCAGCAACCCAACTACTGGGGGAGAGATGGAGACCCAGTACTTC. It translates to CASNPTTGGEMETQYF.

This chain connects TRBV29-1 to TRBJ2-1; weak D call: TRBD2 (5 bases). CDR1 and CDR2 from the germline V gene are SQVTM and ANQGSEA. The V end lost 4 bases, the J end lost 3 bases, and 10 bases lay between the germline ends. The CDR3 runs to 13 residues. CDR3 protein: CSVVRAVYNEQFF. The CDR3 DNA sequence: TGCAGCGTTGTCCGAGCGGTCTACAATGAGCAGTTCTTC.

There are a few counts of this clonotype. The chain combines TRBV7-9 with TRBJ2-3; the match to TRBD2 covers 8 bases. Germline assignment: CDR1 SEHNR and CDR2 FQNEAQ (reference sequence). The junction had 4 bases not matched to a gene; V was cut back by 3 bases and J by 2 bases. The CDR3 loop spans 15 amino acids. The CDR3 DNA reads as TGTGCCAGCAGCTTTAGCGGGATGAACACAGATACGCAGTATTTT. It yields the protein CASSFSGMNTDTQYF.

This chain uses TRBV6-5 with TRBJ2-1; TRBD2 agrees at 15 bases. The CDR3 covers 19 residues. The J segment lost 1 base and the V segment lost 4 bases, leaving 8 bases of the junction unmatched. The V gene's germline CDR1 is MNHEY and CDR2 SVGAGI. CDR3 residues: CASSLSRGLAGGSYNEQFF. CDR3 coding DNA: TGTGCCAGCAGTTTGAGCCGGGGACTAGCGGGGGGTTCCTACAATGAGCAGTTCTTC.

The CDR3 DNA is TGTGCCAGCTCACCATTTGACAACAGGGGGGAGACCCAGTACTTC. It translates to CASSPFDNRGETQYF. V is TRBV18 and J is TRBJ2-5, with 8 bases aligning to TRBD1. Trimming took 2 bases from V and 5 from J; bases not matched to a gene: 7. This CDR3 contains 15 residues. CDR1 KGHSH and CDR2 LQKENI come from the germline V gene.

This chain uses TRBV6-5 with TRBJ2-1; 7 nucleotides match TRBD2. V shed 5 bases, J shed 4 bases, and the junction held 11 bases outside the gene matches. Germline assignment: CDR1 MNHEY and CDR2 SVGAGI. This CDR3 comprises 16 residues. The CDR3 DNA reads as TGTGCCAGCAGTACCAGTATCGCGGGGGTATACAATGAGCAGTTCTTC. Translating gives CASSTSIAGVYNEQFF.

The chain carries TRBV29-1 and TRBJ2-2; D unclear. The germline V and J ends were trimmed by 5 bases and 1 base, with 8 bases remaining between them. CDR3 length equals 13 residues. Germline lookup yields CDR1 SQVTM and CDR2 ANQGSEA. The CDR3 DNA sequence: TGCAGCGTTTTAGACGGGAACACCGGGGAGCTGTTTTTT. It is translated as CSVLDGNTGELFF.

This clonotype was seen only once. The rearrangement links TRBV12-3 or TRBV12-4 to TRBJ2-1; D gene ambiguous. The J call may be incorrect, as the DNA end agrees better with TRBJ2-7. The CDR3 length is 17 residues. Here the CDR3 reads CASSLKGVDSSYNEQYF. As DNA, the CDR3 is TGTGCCAGCAGTTTAAAGGGTGTGGATAGCTCCTACAATGAGCAGTACTTC.

This clonotype occurred a few times. The J gene is TRBJ2-1, the V gene TRBV20-1; possibly TRBD2 for D (5 bases). CDR3 length equals 13 residues. Germline CDR1 reads DFQATT; CDR2 reads SNEGSKA (reference sequence). The CDR3 DNA is TGCAGCGGTACTAGGAACCATAACAATGAGCAGTTCTTC. It is translated as CSGTRNHNNEQFF.

This sequence joins TRBV11-3 and TRBJ2-2; a weak D match, TRBD2 (7 bases). The CDR3 runs 16 residues. Germline V gene sequence: CDR1 SGHNT, CDR2 YENEEA. Trimming removed 5 bases from V and 5 bases from J, with 18 bases in between. The CDR3 sequence: CASSLIGGDTTGELFF. CDR3 nucleotide sequence: TGTGCCAGCAGCCTCATAGGGGGGGATACAACCGGGGAGCTGTTTTTT.

This chain connects TRBV12-3 or TRBV12-4 to TRBJ1-2; D gene unclear. The germline V and J ends were trimmed by 5 bases and 3 bases, with 7 bases remaining between them. The CDR3 is 12 amino acids. DNA of the CDR3: TGTGCCAGCAGTCAGAATTACTATGGCTACACCTTC. Protein product: CASSQNYYGYTF.

The sample holds a few counts of this clonotype. This sequence joins TRBV10-3 and TRBJ2-1; TRBD2 matches 8 bases. The V gene's germline CDR1 is ENHRY and CDR2 SYGVKD. V was pared by 6 bases and J by 3 bases, with 1 base of the junction left unmatched. The CDR3 spans 13 residues. CDR3 coding DNA: TGTGCCATCAGGGGACTAGGCTACAATGAGCAGTTCTTC. Translation gives CAIRGLGYNEQFF.

This chain links TRBV20-1 with TRBJ2-1; weak D call: TRBD2 (6 bases). This CDR3 comprises 14 residues. Trimming removed 3 bases from V and 8 bases from J, with 17 bases in between. CDR1 DFQATT and CDR2 SNEGSKA come from the germline V gene (reference sequence). The CDR3 nucleotides are TGCAGTGCTAGTCCGGGCTGGGACTCGGATGAGCAGTTCTTC. Its translation: CSASPGWDSDEQFF.

The V call is TRBV7-9, the J call TRBJ2-1; weak D call: TRBD1 (7 bases). CDR1 is SEHNR and CDR2 is FQNEAQ in the germline V gene (reference sequence). The germline V and J ends were trimmed by 5 bases and 4 bases, with 18 bases remaining between them. The CDR3 spans 16 residues. CDR3 sequence (DNA): TGTGCCAGCAGCGGCTGGACAGGCCGGGAGTACAATGAGCAGTTCTTC. As protein: CASSGWTGREYNEQFF.

The chain employs TRBV20-1 and TRBJ2-4, with D possibly being TRBD2 (6 bases). The last part of the DNA fits TRBJ2-7 better; the J call may be wrong. This CDR3 contains 15 residues. Germline V lookup: CDR1 DFQATT, CDR2 SNEGSKA (reference sequence). The CDR3 DNA reads as TGCAGTGCTAGAGGAGGGGCTACCCGGCGGGGCGAGCAGTACTTC. Its protein is CSARGGATRRGEQYF.

CDR3 protein: CASSPGTSGSGDTQYF. CDR3 in DNA: TGTGCCAGCAGCCCCGGGACTAGCGGGAGCGGGGATACGCAGTATTTT. This chain connects TRBV7-3 to TRBJ2-3, with TRBD2 identical over 14 bases. The V gene end was trimmed by 5 bases and the J gene end by 6 bases; junction bases not matched to a gene: 7. The CDR3 runs 16 residues. Germline V lookup: CDR1 SGHTA, CDR2 FQGTGA.

The sample holds a few counts of this clonotype. The rearrangement uses TRBV7-8 and TRBJ2-4, with D perhaps TRBD2 (6 bases). The tail of the sequence fits TRBJ2-7 better, so the J call may be wrong. The CDR3 totals 13 residues. The germline CDR1 and CDR2 sequences are SGHVS and FQNEAQ. The CDR3 is CASSRRLVYEQYF. CDR3 in DNA: TGTGCCAGCAGCCGGAGACTAGTCTACGAGCAGTACTTC.

This rearrangement joins TRBV29-1 to TRBJ1-2; D may be TRBD1 (6 bases). This CDR3 has 12 residues. Between the trimmed V and J ends, which lost 4 bases and 4 bases, there was a span of 10 bases. Germline CDR1 SQVTM, CDR2 ANQGSEA. DNA of the CDR3: TGCAGCGTTGGGGAAGGGGGCTATGGCTACACCTTC. Encoded protein: CSVGEGGYGYTF.

The genes are TRBV12-3 or TRBV12-4 and TRBJ2-6; unclear D gene. V was clipped by 4 bases and J by 5 bases, with 12 bases between them. This CDR3 region has 15 residues. CDR3 bases: TGTGCCAGCAGTTCTACACCCTTCTGGGCCAACGTCCTGACTTTC. It is translated as CASSSTPFWANVLTF.

The chain couples TRBV6-1 to TRBJ1-1; D uncertain. The CDR3 runs to 11 residues. CDR1 and CDR2 from the germline V gene are MNHNS and SASEGT. With 1 base removed from V and 7 bases from J, the gap between germline ends came to 4 bases. The CDR3 protein is CASSEGVEAFF. CDR3 coding DNA: TGTGCCAGCAGTGAAGGGGTTGAAGCTTTCTTT.

This clonotype was seen a handful of times. The rearrangement uses TRBV20-1 and TRBJ1-2; TRBD1 agrees at 7 bases. J gave up 3 bases and V 6 bases, and 7 bases lay outside the gene matches. Germline loops: CDR1 DFQATT, CDR2 SNEGSKA (reference sequence). The CDR3 runs to 13 residues. CDR3 sequence: CSAYPTGDYGYTF. CDR3 DNA: TGCAGTGCCTATCCCACAGGGGACTATGGCTACACCTTC.

This chain connects TRBV5-1 to TRBJ2-7; 9 nucleotides align to TRBD1. Unmatched junction bases numbered 6, after V lost 3 bases and J lost 5 bases. The CDR3 runs 14 residues. Looked up from germline, CDR1 is SGHRS and CDR2 is YFSETQ. In DNA, the CDR3 is TGCGCCAGCAGCTCCCGGGACAGGGTCCACGAGCAGTACTTC. This encodes CASSSRDRVHEQYF.

This clonotype was seen once. The chain links TRBV2 to TRBJ1-4, with 8 bases that match TRBD1. In germline, CDR1 is SNHLY, CDR2 FYNNEI. The CDR3 consists of 14 residues. V shed 5 bases and J 8 bases; nucleotides not matched to a gene: 7. Here the CDR3 DNA reads TGTGCCAGCAGTCCCCAGGGGGCAGGGGAAAAACTGTTTTTT. The encoded protein is CASSPQGAGEKLFF.

The V call is TRBV20-1, the J call TRBJ2-1; 7 bases align to TRBD1. The CDR3 totals 12 residues. Germline lookup yields CDR1 DFQATT and CDR2 SNEGSKA (reference sequence). CDR3 sequence (DNA): TGCAGCTTATCACCAGGGGGAAATGAGCAGTTCTTC. Translation: CSLSPGGNEQFF.